This T cell receptor beta chain originates from a study of T-cell reconstitution after alpha-beta-depleted transplantation in children. Unique molecular identifiers featured in how the TCRbeta library was prepared. TCRdb processed the PCR reads anew with MiXCR; each CDR3 protein has one entry. The sample holds over 150,000 distinct CDR3 sequences, roughly 15% seen once. This clonotype was seen many times. The CDR3 has 12 amino acids. V trimming: 1 base; J trimming: 8 bases; junction bases outside the gene matches: 0. Germline assignment: CDR1 SGHRS and CDR2 YFSETQ. The sample consisted of PBMCs from the stem cell graft donor, taken from the stem cell graft. This clonotype originated in a human donor who donated a stem cell graft to a child with acute lymphoblastic leukemia. The V and J genes are TRBV5-1 and TRBJ2-1; TRBD2 matches at 7 bases. DNA of the CDR3: TGCGCCAGCAGCTTGACTAGCGATGAGCAGTTCTTC. It encodes CASSLTSDEQFF. The full variable domain, in which reference TRBV5-1 and TRBJ2-1 provide the parts outside the CDR3, is KAGVTQTPRYLIKTRGQQVTLSCSPISGHRSVSWYQQTPGQGLQFLFEYFSETQRNKGNFPGRFSGRQFSNSRSEMNVSTLELGDSALYLCASSLTSDEQFFGPGTRLTVL.